These 16 T cell receptor beta chains were all obtained from the same sample, sequenced in a study of blood T cell repertoires in COVID-19. Repertoires were generated with immunoSEQ multiplex PCR, while TCRdb's copy carries only in-frame clones and drops some. The sample carries around 70,000 clones, 60% to 85% recorded once. The specimen was peripheral blood. All receptors come from a man in his 70s with acute or convalescent COVID-19.

The rearrangement joins TRBV5-6 to TRBJ1-5; possibly TRBD1 for D (5 bases). Germline V CDR1 and CDR2: SGHDT, YYEEEE. V lost 2 bases, J lost 0 bases, and 9 bases lay in between. The CDR3 spans 15 residues. The CDR3 nucleotides read TGTGCCAGCAGCTTCAGGGCAAATAGCAATCAGCCCCAGCATTTT. Its translation: CASSFRANSNQPQHF.

The chain carries TRBV4-2 and TRBJ1-6; TRBD1 agrees at 12 bases. Germline assignment: CDR1 LGHNA and CDR2 YNFKEQ. After removal of 1 base from V and 7 bases from J, the junction contained 8 bases not matched to a gene. This CDR3 has 18 amino acids. CDR3 in amino acids: CASSQAMGQGAENSPLHF. CDR3 in DNA: TGTGCCAGCAGCCAAGCAATGGGACAGGGGGCGGAAAATTCACCCCTCCACTTT.

This clone was observed a handful of times. The V and J genes are TRBV29-1 and TRBJ1-1, with D perhaps matching TRBD1 (6 bases). Germline CDR1 SQVTM, CDR2 ANQGSEA. The CDR3 covers 13 residues. Deletions cut 6 bases from V and 0 bases from J, with 11 bases between. The CDR3 DNA is TGCAGCGTGGCTGGACAGATGAACACTGAAGCTTTCTTT. The encoded protein is CSVAGQMNTEAFF.

This clone has more than one count but fewer than ten. The V gene is TRBV4-2, the J gene TRBJ1-6, with D perhaps matching TRBD1 (5 bases). The CDR3 length is 15 residues. CDR1 is LGHNA, CDR2 YNFKEQ, per germline. V shed 2 bases and J shed 8 bases, with 13 bases lying between them. CDR3 nucleotides: TGTGCCAGCAGCCAATTTGACAGTCGCGATTCACCCCTCCACTTT. Translating gives CASSQFDSRDSPLHF.

This clone has a handful of counts. The chain uses TRBV29-1 and TRBJ2-3, with a possible D match to TRBD1 (5 bases). The V gene lost 5 bases and the J gene lost 4 bases, with 13 bases spanning the gap. The CDR3 totals 13 residues. Germline CDR1 and CDR2: SQVTM and ANQGSEA. The CDR3, as DNA: TGCAGCGTTCTAAGTGGGGCGCCAGATACGCAGTATTTT. It translates to CSVLSGAPDTQYF.

This clone was observed a handful of times. The chain is built from TRBV4-1 and TRBJ2-7; a weak D match, TRBD1 (6 bases). The germline CDR1 and CDR2 sequences are MGHRA and YSYEKL. V was shortened by 1 base and J by 0 bases, with 10 bases between the two germline ends. The CDR3 is 15 amino acids. CDR3 bases: TGCGCCAGCAGCCAAGCGTGGGGGCACTCCTACGAGCAGTACTTC. Amino acids: CASSQAWGHSYEQYF.

This chain connects TRBV7-2 to TRBJ1-2; 8 bases are a match to TRBD1. The CDR3 runs to 13 residues. J was trimmed by 8 bases and V by 5 bases; bases with no gene match: 7. Germline V gene sequence: CDR1 SGHTA, CDR2 FQGNSA. CDR3 sequence: CASSLDRVGGYTF. The DNA for the CDR3 is TGTGCCAGCAGCCTGGACAGGGTCGGGGGCTACACCTTC.

This clone was observed a single time. This chain joins TRBV29-1 and TRBJ2-3; D call uncertain. Germline V gene lookup returns CDR1 SQVTM and CDR2 ANQGSEA. This CDR3 is built from 14 residues. With 3 bases removed from V and 4 bases from J, the gap between germline ends came to 14 bases. The CDR3 protein is CSVDDGRGPDTQYF. Written as DNA, the CDR3 is TGCAGCGTTGATGACGGCCGCGGTCCAGATACGCAGTATTTT.

This clone was detected only once. J is TRBJ2-4 and V is TRBV2; D ambiguous. Germline V lookup: CDR1 SNHLY, CDR2 FYNNEI. The germline V and J ends were trimmed by 3 bases and 0 bases, with 6 bases remaining between them. CDR3 size: 14 residues. CDR3 sequence: CASSDPVAKNIQYF. DNA for the CDR3: TGTGCCAGCAGTGACCCCGTAGCCAAAAACATTCAGTACTTC.

This clone was counted many times. V gene TRBV9 combines with J gene TRBJ2-1; 9 bases are a match to TRBD2. CDR3 length: 15 residues. With 0 bases clipped from V and 8 bases from J, the junction kept 6 bases outside the gene matches. Germline CDR1 SGDLS, CDR2 YYNGEE. The CDR3 DNA follows: TGTGCCAGCAGCGTAGATAGCGGGAGAGGCGATGAGCAGTTCTTC. It translates to CASSVDSGRGDEQFF. The whole variable domain, filled in from reference TRBV9 and TRBJ2-1, reads DSGVTQTPKHLITATGQRVTLRCSPRSGDLSVYWYQQSLDQGLQFLIQYYNGEERAKGNILERFSAQQFPDLHSELNLSSLELGDSALYFCASSVDSGRGDEQFFGPGTRLTVL.

V gene TRBV4-3 combines with J gene TRBJ1-5, with D maybe TRBD1 (6 bases). Trimming removed 0 bases at V and 3 bases at J, with 9 bases between. The CDR3 length is 15 residues. CDR1 is LGHNA, CDR2 YSLEER, per germline. CDR3 sequence (DNA): TGCGCCAGCAGCCAAGACCTGGGGGCCAATCAGCCCCAGCATTTT. This codes for CASSQDLGANQPQHF.

The gene calls are TRBV9 and TRBJ2-5, with 7 bases fitting TRBD2. This CDR3 contains 12 residues. The junction had 11 bases not matched to a gene; V was cut back by 4 bases and J by 14 bases. Germline lookup yields CDR1 SGDLS and CDR2 YYNGEE. CDR3 loop: CASSPRGDAVYF. Here the CDR3 DNA reads TGTGCCAGCAGCCCCCGGGGGGATGCCGTTTACTTC.

This clone turned up a few times. The gene calls are TRBV9 and TRBJ1-4, with D perhaps TRBD1 (6 bases). CDR3 length: 15 residues. V lost 3 bases, J lost 2 bases, and 11 bases lay in between. Germline CDR1 reads SGDLS; CDR2 reads YYNGEE. The CDR3 here is CASSDMQGTNEKLFF. CDR3 in DNA: TGTGCCAGCAGCGACATGCAGGGGACTAATGAAAAACTGTTTTTT.

Written as DNA, the CDR3 is TGCAGTGCTGGTGGGGGGCCGATCGGGCAGTATTTT. It codes for CSAGGGPIGQYF. The chain recombines TRBV20-1 with TRBJ2-3; the D call may be TRBD1 or TRBD2 (6 bases each). Germline CDR1 and CDR2: DFQATT and SNEGSKA (reference sequence). The length of the CDR3 is 12 residues. Trimming cost V 5 bases and J 11 bases, with 17 bases left between them.

The rearrangement links TRBV16 to TRBJ1-1; TRBD1 aligns across 7 bases. Per germline, CDR1 KGHSY and CDR2 FQNENV. The CDR3 is 15 amino acids. Trimming took 7 bases from V and 0 from J; bases not matched to a gene: 8. The CDR3 loop reads CASNMRGQLNTEAFF. As DNA, the CDR3 is TGTGCCAGCAACATGAGGGGACAGCTGAACACTGAAGCTTTCTTT.

The chain has TRBV12-5 and TRBJ2-1; D is uncertain. Deletions cut 3 bases from V and 7 bases from J, with 4 bases between. The CDR3 totals 11 residues. Germline assignment: CDR1 LGHNT and CDR2 FRNRAP. In DNA, the CDR3 is TGTGCTAGTGGTTTATCAAATGAGCAGTTCTTC. This gives the protein CASGLSNEQFF.